These 9 T cell receptor beta chains came from one sample sequenced in a study of CD8 T cells in ankylosing spondylitis. These receptors have no known antigen. MiXCR, applied by TCRdb to the 5' RACE reads, yields one record per CDR3 protein. The sample records around 770,000 distinct CDR3 sequences, about 12% being singletons. Study-wide results and limits: In ankylosing spondylitis blood, a motif of roughly 8 highly homologous TCR beta variants appeared characteristic.

Sequencing was performed on blood, either unsorted or a sorted T cell fraction (not recorded which). The receptors here all came from a male donor with ankylosing spondylitis.

This chain connects TRBV29-1 to TRBJ2-2, with a possible D match to TRBD2 (7 bases). Germline V lookup: CDR1 SQVTM, CDR2 ANQGSEA. Trimming stripped 4 bases from V and 5 bases from J, with 14 bases between. This CDR3 is built from 14 residues. The CDR3 coding sequence is TGCAGCGTTGCGGGGGGCGCGAGGACCGGGGAGCTGTTTTTT. Translated: CSVAGGARTGELFF.

This clonotype showed up just a few times. The chain links TRBV6-2 or TRBV6-3 to TRBJ1-6; D gene unclear. V shed 5 bases and J shed 14 bases, with 13 bases lying between them. CDR3 length: 12 residues. Germline lookup yields CDR1 MNHEY and CDR2 SVGEGT. DNA of the CDR3: TGTGCCAGCAGTGACCCTGTGACAACCCTCCACTTT. Translated, it gives CASSDPVTTLHF.

This clonotype was recorded a few times. The chain employs TRBV6-1 and TRBJ1-1; possible D gene TRBD1, 6 bases. CDR3 length: 13 amino acids. Germline-derived CDR1 and CDR2 are MNHNS and SASEGT. Trimming left V 6 bases short and J 11 bases short, with 19 bases between. CDR3 nucleotides: TGTGCCAGCAGGGGTCCGGGGACACTATATGCTTTCTTT. Amino acids: CASRGPGTLYAFF.

This clonotype showed up just a few times. The chain couples TRBV5-4 to TRBJ2-3; TRBD2 agrees at 9 bases. Germline V gene lookup returns CDR1 SGHNT and CDR2 YYREEE (reference sequence). With 0 bases clipped from V and 4 bases from J, the junction kept 9 bases outside the gene matches. The CDR3 is 17 amino acids. CDR3 coding DNA: TGTGCCAGCAGCTTGGAGTCCGGCGGGGGGGTGGCAGATACGCAGTATTTT. The encoded protein is CASSLESGGGVADTQYF. The full variable domain, completed using reference TRBV5-4 and TRBJ2-3, is ETGVTQSPTHLIKTRGQQVTLRCSSQSGHNTVSWYQQALGQGPQFIFQYYREEENGRGNFPPRFSGLQFPNYSSELNVNALELDDSALYLCASSLESGGGVADTQYFGPGTRLTVL.

The rearrangement uses TRBV4-3 and TRBJ2-5; 8 bases align to TRBD2. Trimming removed 3 bases from V and 4 bases from J; junction bases left unmatched: 7. The CDR3 contains 15 residues. CDR1 is LGHNA and CDR2 is YSLEER in the germline V gene. CDR3 amino acids: CASSQGAGGLETQYF. The DNA of the CDR3 is TGCGCCAGCAGCCAGGGGGCGGGAGGATTAGAGACCCAGTACTTC.

This clonotype was detected only a few times. The J gene is TRBJ1-2, the V gene TRBV29-1, with 7 bases matching TRBD1. CDR3 length: 18 residues. The ends lost 0 bases at V and 0 bases at J; junction bases unmatched: 13. Germline lookup yields CDR1 SQVTM and CDR2 ANQGSEA. The CDR3 DNA reads TGCAGCGTTGAAGATGTGGGACAGAGAGGGGACTCTAACTATGGCTACACCTTC. Protein: CSVEDVGQRGDSNYGYTF.

The gene calls are TRBV4-3 and TRBJ1-1; 7 nucleotides line up with TRBD1. Trimming took 0 bases from V and 4 from J; bases not matched to a gene: 5. CDR3 length: 15 amino acids. The germline CDR1 and CDR2 sequences are LGHNA and YSLEER. The CDR3 here is CASSQEYRGSTEAFF. The DNA for the CDR3 is TGCGCCAGCAGCCAAGAATACAGGGGTTCCACTGAAGCTTTCTTT.

This clonotype appeared many times. V and J are TRBV7-3 and TRBJ2-7; D may be TRBD1 (6 bases). V was cut by 5 bases and J by 5 bases, with 13 bases left in between. In germline, CDR1 is SGHTA, CDR2 FQGTGA. This CDR3 has 13 amino acids. The DNA for the CDR3 is TGTGCCAGCAGCCTAAGGGCAGGGGACGAGCAGTACTTC. As protein: CASSLRAGDEQYF.

In its sample, this clonotype was seen a few times. The J gene is TRBJ1-2, the V gene TRBV4-3, with 8 bases lining up with TRBD1. The J segment lost 2 bases and the V segment lost 1 base, leaving 3 bases of the junction unmatched. In germline, CDR1 is LGHNA, CDR2 YSLEER. The length of the CDR3 is 15 residues. CDR3 amino acids: CASSQVRGRNYGYTF. The CDR3 DNA reads as TGCGCCAGCAGCCAAGTCAGGGGGCGGAACTATGGCTACACCTTC.